A selection of T cell receptor beta chains follows, all from one sample in a study of cytomegalovirus exposure and HLA in healthy donors. Only in-frame clones appear in the TCRdb table, and some are missing; sequencing was by immunoSEQ multiplex PCR. The sample consists of 130,000 to 150,000 clones, 60% to 80% of them appearing once. The sequencing input was PBMCs. The receptors stem from a young man in good health and CMV-seronegative. The CDR3 runs from the conserved cysteine through the conserved F or W. The order of the fields is J gene, V gene, CDR3 protein.

TRBJ1-1 TRBV6-1 CASSLTGGGTEAFF
TRBJ2-7 TRBV27 CASSFSGDPYEQYF
TRBJ1-1 TRBV5-4 CASSKRDKNTEAFF
TRBJ2-7 TRBV7-2 CASSLGQPYEQYF
TRBJ1-1 TRBV13 CASTPRGGTEAFF
TRBJ2-7 TRBV2 CASSFTGAVYEQYF
TRBJ2-2 TRBV7-8 CASSHDPGLNTGELFF
TRBJ1-1 TRBV5-1 CASHRDSYTEAFF
TRBJ2-3 TRBV6-5 CASSYFRGVGTDTQYF
TRBJ2-1 TRBV4-1 CASSQGTGTGTYNEQFF
TRBJ1-6 TRBV27 CASSLRQGLNSPLHF
TRBJ2-2 TRBV2 CASQPMNTGELFF
TRBJ2-3 TRBV6-1 CASSPSGQGQDTQYF
TRBJ2-3 TRBV5-1 CASSLATGTGGTDTQYF
TRBJ1-5 TRBV6-4 CASSDSNYSNQPQHF
TRBJ2-5 TRBV5-1 CASSLKTGGETQYF
TRBJ1-4 TRBV2 CASSPGLGNEKLFF
TRBJ2-1 TRBV11-1 CASSFGGTSYNEQFF
TRBJ1-2 TRBV2 CASIGSKTDQNGYTF
TRBJ1-1 TRBV5-5 CASSLGGGNTEAFF
TRBJ1-6 TRBV6-5 CASSAQDSYNSPLHF
TRBJ2-2 TRBV30 CAWSVGAGDLTGELFF
TRBJ2-1 TRBV10-3 CAISSGDRAANEQFF
TRBJ1-4 TRBV7-8 CASSSSRRGGNEKLFF
TRBJ1-1 TRBV6-1 CASSGQGMGTEAFF
- TRBV28 CASAMGQGLYEQYF
TRBJ1-4 TRBV6-5 CASSYPKQGLREKLFF
TRBJ1-6 TRBV7-9 CASSFTGGGSPLHF
TRBJ2-7 TRBV4-2 CASSPDRVSVYEQYF
TRBJ1-1 TRBV5-1 CASSLSPGTAHEAFF
TRBJ2-1 TRBV4-3 CASSQDGQYNEQFF
TRBJ2-5 TRBV7-9 CASSSSPTGVREETQYF
TRBJ1-6 TRBV9 CASSVDHRVSYNSPLHF
TRBJ2-7 TRBV30 CAWSAHGTHYEQYF
TRBJ1-1 TRBV7-2 CASSFRQGGVNTEAFF
TRBJ1-6 TRBV7-6 CASSSGGTDNSPLHF
TRBJ1-1 TRBV5-5 CASSLSGVGTEAFF
TRBJ1-1 TRBV18 CASSPLAVNTEAFF
TRBJ1-2 TRBV30 CAWSAQVDWEYGYTF
TRBJ1-4 TRBV9 CASSVAWGINEKLFF
TRBJ1-5 TRBV14 CASSLGRQGGNQPQHF
TRBJ2-5 TRBV5-4 CASSVEAQETQYF
TRBJ1-2 TRBV4-2 CASSQTGQELDTF
TRBJ2-3 TRBV5-1 CASRRGTGTGIPDTQYF
TRBJ1-2 TRBV15 CATSRDRGHRGYTF
TRBJ1-4 TRBV27 CASSPGFSTNEKLFF
TRBJ2-3 TRBV7-2 CASSRDRGRGWTDTQYF
TRBJ2-5 TRBV5-1 CASSPLTGNQETQYF
TRBJ1-3 TRBV6-6 CATSSAGNTIYF
TRBJ2-1 TRBV15 CATSRARTTYNEQFF
- TRBV2 CASIAWSDSAYEQYF
TRBJ1-4 TRBV11-2 CASSLDGNEKLFF